The source of this T cell receptor (beta chain) is a study of cytomegalovirus exposure and HLA in healthy donors. About the research overall: Sequencing of 150 million to 200 million T cells in an earlier analysis found 95 million to 120 million unique TCR beta sequences.

In the case of this clone: What it binds is not known.

In the PCR, 60 Vbeta and 13 Jbeta primers were used. In the study's own analysis: Tens of millions of unique TCR beta chains, about 10 million of them shared, were counted by a later analysis. The data were produced by immunoSEQ multiplex PCR, yet TCRdb's version contains in-frame clones alone and is incomplete. V and J calls and clone size come straight from that table; D and trimming were deduced from the DNA. Here the sample spans roughly 120,000 clones, about four fifths being singletons. Study-wide results and limits: DRB1 had the most TCR associations and HLA-C the fewest, a later analysis found, with rates varying by HLA locus.

CDR1 is MNHNS and CDR2 is SASEGT in the germline V gene. The CDR3 has 15 amino acids. Trimming left V 2 bases short and J 1 base short, with 9 bases between. The sample comprised PBMCs. This receptor was identified in a woman younger than 30 in good health and CMV-seronegative. The V call is TRBV6-1, the J call TRBJ1-5; the D is unclear. The CDR3: CASSEFSLSNQPQHF. The CDR3 DNA is TGTGCCAGCAGTGAATTCAGTCTGAGCAATCAGCCCCAGCATTTT.